A selection of T cell receptor beta chains follows, all from one sample in a study of human T cells and chemical hapten exposure. One entry per CDR3 protein, called by TCRdb with MiXCR from the RACE reads. Among roughly 380,000 distinct CDR3 sequences listed, 4% to 6% were seen once. The sample here was whole blood, taken in connection with sensitization to the hapten diphenylcyclopropenone (DPC). These receptors were obtained from a woman aged 45-65 years with alopecia areata. Some clones in this sample may be carry-over from other donors' samples. CDR3s include the opening cysteine and the closing phenylalanine or tryptophan. Fields, in order: clone size, J gene, CDR3 length, V gene, CDR3 protein. Clone size is shown for a subset of rows, as once, few, many or a class of expanded clone.

many TRBJ2-1 16 TRBV4-2 CASSQEGGVTYNEQFF
many TRBJ2-1 14 TRBV6-2/TRBV6-3 CASSGGVSYNEQFF
many TRBJ2-2 14 TRBV6-2/TRBV6-3 CASSWTVSTGELFF
few TRBJ1-6 17 TRBV6-5 CASSYSTRTGYNSPLHF
many TRBJ2-1 12 TRBV29-1 CSADRGGNEQFF
many TRBJ2-7 14 TRBV7-9 CASSAPGPNYEQYF
- TRBJ1-2 14 TRBV4-1 CASSQDGGVYGYTF
few TRBJ2-7 15 TRBV12-3/TRBV12-4 CASSSHGLAGGEQYF
- TRBJ2-5 15 TRBV9 CASSPGMGDQETQYF
many TRBJ2-7 13 TRBV10-3 CAISESGPRGQYF
- TRBJ2-3 16 TRBV4-3 CASSQDGQISTDTQYF
many TRBJ2-3 17 TRBV12-3/TRBV12-4 CASSSFLLVSSTDTQYF
few TRBJ1-2 12 TRBV6-2/TRBV6-3 CASRDRDFGYTF
few TRBJ1-5 13 TRBV12-3/TRBV12-4 CASSLATGQPMHF
- TRBJ1-1 14 TRBV6-6 CASGWTGGGTEAFF
many TRBJ2-3 12 TRBV10-3 CAISESADTQYF
few TRBJ1-4 13 TRBV29-1 CSVVGRQREKLFF
few TRBJ1-3 13 TRBV7-9 CASNFEGRDTIYF
few TRBJ1-1 11 TRBV12-3/TRBV12-4 CASGQGTEAFF
- TRBJ1-2 15 TRBV7-9 CASSTGQGPNYGYTF
many TRBJ1-1 14 TRBV4-2 CASSQVDLNTEAFF
- TRBJ1-5 15 TRBV6-2/TRBV6-3 CASSYSTAGNQPQHF
many TRBJ2-4 14 TRBV3-1 CASSQDPSGNIQYF
many TRBJ1-1 13 TRBV7-8 CASSPGTGAEAFF
few TRBJ2-1 13 TRBV6-2/TRBV6-3 CASSYSGLNEQFF
- TRBJ2-3 15 TRBV7-2 CASSPDGTGTDTQYF
- TRBJ1-5 15 TRBV6-5 CASRALTGGNQPQHF
- TRBJ1-1 15 TRBV5-1 CASSPWTSENTEAFF
- TRBJ1-2 14 TRBV27 CASSLNAATIGYTF
- TRBJ2-3 16 TRBV7-9 CASSSPGGRFGDTQYF
many TRBJ2-6 15 TRBV20-1 CSARDHGAGANVLTF
many TRBJ2-1 15 TRBV5-1 CASSLELAAYNEQFF
many TRBJ1-1 12 TRBV5-1 CASSLDGTEAFF
- TRBJ2-3 15 TRBV7-2 CASSLDGKITDTQYF
few TRBJ2-1 17 TRBV18 CASSLKGLARSYNEQFF
many TRBJ1-2 16 TRBV4-3 CASSQEIQQRYYGYTF
few TRBJ1-5 16 TRBV6-2/TRBV6-3 CASSYPRQGVRQPQHF
- TRBJ1-1 13 TRBV3-1 CASRKGGATEAFF
many TRBJ2-7 15 TRBV6-5 CASSWGQASSYEQYF
few TRBJ1-1 14 TRBV6-2/TRBV6-3 CASSSPPLDTEAFF
few TRBJ1-2 13 TRBV29-1 CSVERREAYGYTF
few TRBJ2-2 14 TRBV18 CASSPLPNTGELFF
few TRBJ2-6 17 TRBV2 CASSITGTLSGANVLTF
- TRBJ2-3 19 TRBV6-2/TRBV6-3 CASRPTGRHGPAGLYTQYF